One and the same sample provided the 5 T cell receptor beta chains below, sequenced in a study of radiation and T cells in renal cell carcinoma. The repertoire was sequenced with immunoSEQ multiplex PCR; TCRdb's copy has only in-frame clones and lacks some. The sample shows some 130,000 clones, about 88% of them seen only once. The time point is: blood 2 weeks post-SBRT. The treatment denotes: 15 Gy SBRT to primary tumor, nephrectomy 4 weeks later. The material was blood, obtained from a patient whose treatment included radiotherapy and nephrectomy. These receptors all stem from an older woman with renal cell carcinoma.

The genes are TRBV6-6 and TRBJ2-3; D is perhaps TRBD1 or TRBD2 (7 bases each). Germline CDR1 reads MNHNY; CDR2 reads SVGAGI (reference sequence). The V gene lost 3 bases and the J gene lost 5 bases, with 12 bases spanning the gap. The CDR3 is made up of 14 amino acids. CDR3 amino acids: CASSYSRGGDTQYF. The CDR3 nucleotides are TGTGCCAGCAGTTATTCCAGGGGGGGAGATACGCAGTATTTT.

J is TRBJ1-2 and V is TRBV28; 9 nucleotides agree with TRBD1. Germline CDR1 reads MDHEN; CDR2 reads SYDVKM. With V trimmed by 7 bases and J by 4 bases, 7 bases remained unmatched. The CDR3 is 14 amino acids. The CDR3 nucleotides are TGTGCCAGCACCCTTACAGGGGGCAGCTATGGCTACACCTTC. It yields the protein CASTLTGGSYGYTF.

The chain carries TRBV7-2 and TRBJ1-1, with D unresolved. Germline V gene lookup returns CDR1 SGHTA and CDR2 FQGNSA. The CDR3 consists of 18 residues. The V end lost 0 bases, the J end lost 0 bases, and 17 bases lay between the germline ends. CDR3 DNA: TGTGCCAGCAGCTTAGCACCGTCAAGAATCTTCATGAACACTGAAGCTTTCTTT. It encodes CASSLAPSRIFMNTEAFF. Filled out from reference TRBV7-2 and TRBJ1-1, the complete variable domain reads GAGVSQSPSNKVTEKGKDVELRCDPISGHTALYWYRQSLGQGLEFLIYFQGNSAPDKSGLPSDRFSAERTGGSVSTLTIQRTQQEDSAVYLCASSLAPSRIFMNTEAFFGQGTRLTVV.

V gene TRBV6-5 combines with J gene TRBJ2-6; D call uncertain. The V gene's germline CDR1 is MNHEY and CDR2 SVGAGI. The CDR3 is 15 amino acids. With 5 bases removed from V and 0 bases from J, the gap between germline ends came to 8 bases. The CDR3 DNA sequence: TGTGCCAGCAGTATCCCAGGCTCTGGGGCCAACGTCCTGACTTTC. This sequence encodes CASSIPGSGANVLTF.

This sequence joins TRBV6-1 and TRBJ1-1, with 7 bases that match TRBD1. This CDR3 is 13 amino acids long. V lost 4 bases, J lost 4 bases, and 3 bases stayed unmatched. CDR1 is MNHNS, CDR2 SASEGT, per germline. CDR3 residues: CASSATGATEAFF. In DNA, the CDR3 is TGTGCCAGCAGTGCCACAGGGGCCACTGAAGCTTTCTTT.